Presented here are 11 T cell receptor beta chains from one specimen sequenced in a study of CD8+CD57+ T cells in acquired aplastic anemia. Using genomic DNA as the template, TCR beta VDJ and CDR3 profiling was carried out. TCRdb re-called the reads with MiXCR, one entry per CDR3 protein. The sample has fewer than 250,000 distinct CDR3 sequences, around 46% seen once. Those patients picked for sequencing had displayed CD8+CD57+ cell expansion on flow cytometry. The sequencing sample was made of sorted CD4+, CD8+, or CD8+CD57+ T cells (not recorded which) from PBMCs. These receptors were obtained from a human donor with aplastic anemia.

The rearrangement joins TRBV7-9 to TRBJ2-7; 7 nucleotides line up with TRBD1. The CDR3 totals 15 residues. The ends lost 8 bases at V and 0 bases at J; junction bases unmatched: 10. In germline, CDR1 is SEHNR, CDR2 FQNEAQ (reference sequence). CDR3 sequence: CASGTLRGSSYEQYF. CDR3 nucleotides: TGTGCCAGCGGAACGCTCAGGGGGAGCTCCTACGAGCAGTACTTC. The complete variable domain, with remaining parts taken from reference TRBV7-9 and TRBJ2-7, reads DTGVSQNPRHKITKRGQNVTFRCDPISEHNRLYWYRQTLGQGPEFLTYFQNEAQLEKSRLLSDRFSAERPKGSFSTLEIQRTEQGDSAMYLCASGTLRGSSYEQYFGPGTRLTVT.

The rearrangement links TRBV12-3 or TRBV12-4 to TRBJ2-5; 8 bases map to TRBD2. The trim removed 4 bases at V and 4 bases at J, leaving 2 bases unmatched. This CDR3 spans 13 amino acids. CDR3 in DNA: TGTGCCAGCAGTTCCCTAGCGGGAGAGACCCAGTACTTC. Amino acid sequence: CASSSLAGETQYF.

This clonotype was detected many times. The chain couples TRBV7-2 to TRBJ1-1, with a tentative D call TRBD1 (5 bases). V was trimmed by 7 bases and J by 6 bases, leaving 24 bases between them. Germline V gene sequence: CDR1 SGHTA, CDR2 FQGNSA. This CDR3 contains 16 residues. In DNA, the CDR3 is TGTGCCAGCACGTTTTTAGGGGTTGGAGTTATTGCTGAAGCTTTCTTT. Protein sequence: CASTFLGVGVIAEAFF.

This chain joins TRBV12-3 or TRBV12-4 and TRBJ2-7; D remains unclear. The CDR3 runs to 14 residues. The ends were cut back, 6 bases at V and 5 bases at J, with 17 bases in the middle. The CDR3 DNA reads TGTGCCAGCAGCCGAACTCTCGAATTCCACGAGCAGTACTTC. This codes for CASSRTLEFHEQYF.

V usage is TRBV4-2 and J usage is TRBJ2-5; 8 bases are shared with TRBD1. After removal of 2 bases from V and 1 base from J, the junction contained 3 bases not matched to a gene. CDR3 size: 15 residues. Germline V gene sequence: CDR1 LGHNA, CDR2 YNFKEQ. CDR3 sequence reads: CASSQRDRPQETQYF. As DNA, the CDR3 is TGTGCCAGCAGCCAACGGGACAGGCCCCAAGAGACCCAGTACTTC.

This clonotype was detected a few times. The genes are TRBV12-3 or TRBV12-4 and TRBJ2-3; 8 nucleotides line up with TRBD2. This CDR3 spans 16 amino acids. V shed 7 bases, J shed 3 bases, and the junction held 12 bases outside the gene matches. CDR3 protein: CASTHAGTRITDTQYF. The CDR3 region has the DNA TGTGCCAGCACCCACGCCGGGACTAGGATAACAGATACGCAGTATTTT.

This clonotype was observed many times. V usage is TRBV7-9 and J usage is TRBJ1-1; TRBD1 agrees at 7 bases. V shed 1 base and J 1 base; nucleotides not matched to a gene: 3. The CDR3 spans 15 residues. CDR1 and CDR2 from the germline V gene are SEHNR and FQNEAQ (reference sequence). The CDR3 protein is CASSLVGQQNTEAFF. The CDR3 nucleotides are TGTGCCAGCAGCTTAGTGGGACAGCAGAACACTGAAGCTTTCTTT.

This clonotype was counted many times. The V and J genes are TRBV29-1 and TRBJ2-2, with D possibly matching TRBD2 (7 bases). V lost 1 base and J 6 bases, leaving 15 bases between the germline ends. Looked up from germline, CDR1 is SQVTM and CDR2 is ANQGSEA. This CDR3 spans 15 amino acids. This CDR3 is CSVEVRGREPGELFF. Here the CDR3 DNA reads TGCAGCGTTGAAGTTCGGGGGCGGGAGCCCGGGGAGCTGTTTTTT.

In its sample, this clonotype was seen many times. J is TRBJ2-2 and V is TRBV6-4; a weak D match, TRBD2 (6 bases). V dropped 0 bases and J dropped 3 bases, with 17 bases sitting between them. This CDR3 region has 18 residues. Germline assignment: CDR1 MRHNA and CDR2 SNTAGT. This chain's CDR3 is CASSDSRSGRDYTGELFF. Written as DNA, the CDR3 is TGTGCCAGCAGTGACTCCCGTAGCGGACGCGACTACACCGGGGAGCTGTTTTTT.

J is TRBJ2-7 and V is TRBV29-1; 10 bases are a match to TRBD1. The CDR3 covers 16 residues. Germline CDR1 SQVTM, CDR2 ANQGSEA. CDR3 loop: CRPHIAPGQGTYEQYF. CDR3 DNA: TGCAGACCCCATATCGCCCCGGGACAGGGGACCTACGAGCAGTACTTC.

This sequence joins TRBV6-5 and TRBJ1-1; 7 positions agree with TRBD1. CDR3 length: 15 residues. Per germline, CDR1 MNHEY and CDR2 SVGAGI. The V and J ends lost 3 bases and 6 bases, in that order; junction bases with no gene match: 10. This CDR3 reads CASSYLGGAGAEAFF. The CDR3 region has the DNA TGTGCCAGCAGTTATTTAGGGGGCGCCGGGGCTGAAGCTTTCTTT.